A single sample gave rise to the 29 T cell receptor beta chains below, sequenced in a study of T cell responses to AZD1222 COVID-19 vaccine. Clones were read by immunoSEQ multiplex PCR, and TCRdb kept only the in-frame ones, dropping some. The sample comprises 100,000 or so clones, 90% to 95% of which are singletons, and 4% to 5.5% rests with the top ten. This specimen was peripheral blood, taken on day 0 of AZD1222 vaccination. These receptors originate from an adult in good health.

The chain has TRBV6-6 and TRBJ2-1; the D gene is possibly TRBD2 (7 bases). V was clipped by 6 bases and J by 4 bases, with 19 bases between them. CDR1 and CDR2 from the germline V gene are MNHNY and SVGAGI (reference sequence). The CDR3 spans 16 residues. DNA of the CDR3: TGTGCCAGCAGCCACAGGGCGGGGGAGAAATACAATGAGCAGTTCTTC. Translated, it gives CASSHRAGEKYNEQFF.

The chain couples TRBV2 to TRBJ1-2, with a tentative D call TRBD1 (6 bases). The ends were cut back, 10 bases at V and 0 bases at J, with 15 bases in the middle. This CDR3 comprises 14 residues. From germline, CDR1 is SNHLY and CDR2 FYNNEI. The CDR3 region is CATRGQTANYGYTF. CDR3 nucleotides: TGTGCCACCAGGGGCCAGACAGCTAACTATGGCTACACCTTC.

The chain links TRBV6-1 to TRBJ1-2; D is ambiguous. CDR3 length: 12 residues. Germline assignment: CDR1 MNHNS and CDR2 SASEGT. V was clipped by 2 bases and J by 5 bases, with 6 bases between them. The CDR3: CASSETTYGYTF. In DNA, the CDR3 is TGTGCCAGCAGTGAAACGACGTATGGCTACACCTTC.

The chain links TRBV7-9 to TRBJ1-1; no clear D gene. The V and J ends lost 5 bases and 1 base respectively, with 8 bases between them. This CDR3 is 13 amino acids long. CDR1 is SEHNR, CDR2 FQNEAQ, per germline (reference sequence). The CDR3 reads CASSPRWNTEAFF. Here the CDR3 DNA reads TGTGCCAGCAGCCCCCGGTGGAACACTGAAGCTTTCTTT.

The rearrangement uses TRBV9 and TRBJ1-5, with 9 bases fitting TRBD1. The CDR3 has 19 residues. The germline V gene has CDR1 SGDLS and CDR2 YYNGEE. V lost 0 bases and J lost 2; bases outside the gene matches: 12. This CDR3 reads CASSVADRDREFGNQPQHF. CDR3 nucleotides: TGTGCCAGCAGCGTAGCCGACCGGGACAGGGAATTTGGCAATCAGCCCCAGCATTTT.

This clone was counted a single time. The chain carries TRBV2 and TRBJ2-1, with D perhaps matching TRBD1 or TRBD2 (6 bases each). The V gene's germline CDR1 is SNHLY and CDR2 FYNNEI. V was trimmed by 10 bases and J by 6 bases, leaving 10 bases between them. This CDR3 is built from 11 residues. The CDR3 loop is CAIGGGNEQFF. CDR3 DNA sequence: TGTGCCATCGGAGGGGGCAATGAGCAGTTCTTC. Complete variable domain (other parts from reference TRBV2 and TRBJ2-1): EPEVTQTPSHQVTQMGQEVILRCVPISNHLYFYWYRQILGQKVEFLVSFYNNEISEKSEIFDDQFSVERPDGSNFTLKIRSTKLEDSAMYFCAIGGGNEQFFGPGTRLTVL.

For this clone: This sample also contains other DNA sequences that code for the same CDR3. The rearrangement joins TRBV2 to TRBJ1-5, with a possible D match to TRBD1 (5 bases). CDR3 length equals 13 residues. Germline CDR1 SNHLY, CDR2 FYNNEI. Trimming stripped 5 bases from V and 9 bases from J, with 14 bases between. CDR3 sequence reads: CASSSGAPGPQHF. CDR3 coding DNA: TGTGCCAGCAGTTCCGGGGCCCCGGGGCCCCAGCATTTT. Combining the CDR3 with reference TRBV2 and TRBJ1-5 gives the whole variable domain EPEVTQTPSHQVTQMGQEVILRCVPISNHLYFYWYRQILGQKVEFLVSFYNNEISEKSEIFDDQFSVERPDGSNFTLKIRSTKLEDSAMYFCASSSGAPGPQHFGDGTRLSIL.

This clone was found once. The chain combines TRBV4-3 with TRBJ1-2; 9 bases align to TRBD1. V gave up 6 bases and J gave up 2 bases; unmatched junction bases: 4. Germline loops: CDR1 LGHNA, CDR2 YSLEER. The CDR3 extends over 14 amino acids. In DNA form, the CDR3 reads TGCGCCAGCAGTCCTGGGACAGGGAACTATGGCTACACCTTC. It is translated as CASSPGTGNYGYTF.

The table lists this clone with a count of one. The chain joins TRBV21-1 to TRBJ2-7; the table's D call of TRBD1 was not tested on the DNA. TRBV21-1 is listed as a pseudogene. The CDR3 spans 16 residues. This CDR3 is CASSIRTGRDLEEQYF. Written as DNA, the CDR3 is TGTGCCAGCAGCATCCGGACAGGGAGGGATCTCGAGGAGCAGTACTTC.

This clone has just one count. The V and J genes are TRBV5-1 and TRBJ1-2, with unresolved D. The CDR3 extends over 14 amino acids. V was trimmed by 6 bases and J by 6 bases, leaving 18 bases between them. Germline CDR1 is SGHRS and CDR2 is YFSETQ. Here the CDR3 DNA reads TGCGCCAGCAAGGAGCCTACGGCGCTTAATGGCTACACCTTC. It specifies CASKEPTALNGYTF.

This chain joins TRBV11-1 and TRBJ2-1, with D possibly matching TRBD2 (5 bases). The CDR3 covers 16 residues. Germline V gene lookup returns CDR1 SGHAT and CDR2 FQDESV (reference sequence). V dropped 3 bases and J dropped 5 bases, with 17 bases sitting between them. DNA of the CDR3: TGTGCCAGCAGCTTTACGGGGATAAGTATAGACAATGAGCAGTTCTTC. Its protein product is CASSFTGISIDNEQFF.

This chain joins TRBV5-8 and TRBJ1-1; D is perhaps TRBD1 (6 bases). The ends were cut back, 0 bases at V and 1 base at J, with 10 bases in the middle. This CDR3 comprises 15 residues. CDR1 and CDR2 from the germline V gene are SGHTS and YDEGEE. CDR3 protein: CASSLELGGNTEAFF. The CDR3 DNA sequence: TGTGCCAGCAGCTTGGAGCTAGGGGGGAACACTGAAGCTTTCTTT.

V gene TRBV24-1 combines with J gene TRBJ1-1; possibly TRBD1 for D (6 bases). The CDR3 loop spans 13 amino acids. The germline gives CDR1 KGHDR, CDR2 SFDVKD. Trimming stripped 4 bases from V and 1 base from J, with 6 bases between. In nucleotides, the CDR3 is TGTGCCACCAGTGACAGGGGGAACACTGAAGCTTTCTTT. This codes for CATSDRGNTEAFF.

The chain is built from TRBV6-5 and TRBJ1-2; D gene uncertain. The CDR3 covers 14 residues. The germline V gene has CDR1 MNHEY and CDR2 SVGAGI. V was shortened by 3 bases and J by 8 bases, with 16 bases between the two germline ends. CDR3 sequence reads: CASSYGGTERGYTF. CDR3 bases: TGTGCCAGCAGTTATGGAGGTACAGAACGCGGCTACACCTTC.

CDR3 protein: CASSLNGGNTEAFF. In DNA form, the CDR3 reads TGTGCCAGCAGCCTTAATGGGGGGAACACTGAAGCTTTCTTT. The chain uses TRBV7-2 and TRBJ1-1; the D gene is possibly TRBD1 (5 bases). Trimming took off 5 bases at V and 1 base at J, with 11 bases between the two ends. The CDR3 is 14 residues long. Germline lookup yields CDR1 SGHTA and CDR2 FQGNSA.

J is TRBJ2-1 and V is TRBV6-1; 8 bases map to TRBD1. This CDR3 is 20 amino acids long. The V and J ends lost 4 bases and 2 bases, in that order; junction bases with no gene match: 19. Germline V gene data show CDR1 as MNHNS and CDR2 as SASEGT. The CDR3 here is CASSGGDRSTSYSPYNEQFF. The CDR3 DNA reads TGTGCCAGCAGTGGGGGGGACAGGAGCACCTCTTATTCCCCCTACAATGAGCAGTTCTTC.

The J gene is TRBJ1-2, the V gene TRBV7-6; TRBD1 matches 7 bases. J gave up 5 bases and V 2 bases, and 5 bases lay outside the gene matches. The CDR3 length is 14 residues. Germline assignment: CDR1 SGHVS and CDR2 FNYEAQ. The CDR3 here is CASSLQGEGYGYTF. The CDR3 nucleotides read TGTGCCAGCAGCTTACAGGGGGAAGGGTATGGCTACACCTTC.

The chain carries TRBV14 and TRBJ1-2; D not certain. The CDR3 contains 12 residues. With 5 bases removed from V and 8 bases from J, the gap between germline ends came to 12 bases. CDR1 SGHDN and CDR2 FVKESK come from the germline V gene. The CDR3 nucleotides read TGTGCCAGCAGCTCTTTTGTAAGGGGCTACACCTTC. Protein sequence: CASSSFVRGYTF.

V gene TRBV27 combines with J gene TRBJ1-4, with D perhaps matching TRBD1 (6 bases). V lost 6 bases and J 2 bases, leaving 16 bases between the germline ends. Germline CDR1 MNHEY, CDR2 SMNVEV (reference sequence). The CDR3 totals 16 residues. CDR3 residues: CASRGRPGETNEKLFF. The CDR3 nucleotides are TGTGCCAGCAGGGGTCGACCAGGGGAGACTAATGAAAAACTGTTTTTT.

The chain couples TRBV12-5 to TRBJ1-5; D is unclear. V was clipped by 1 base and J by 1 base, with 17 bases between them. This CDR3 contains 18 residues. Germline lookup yields CDR1 LGHNT and CDR2 FRNRAP. The CDR3 DNA sequence: TGTGCTAGTGGTTTGGATTTTGAGGGTCTTACAAGCAATCAGCCCCAGCATTTT. It encodes CASGLDFEGLTSNQPQHF.

The chain employs TRBV5-8 and TRBJ1-5; TRBD1 aligns across 8 bases. Germline loops: CDR1 SGHTS, CDR2 YDEGEE. J was trimmed by 5 bases and V by 4 bases; bases with no gene match: 5. The CDR3 contains 14 residues. The CDR3, as DNA: TGTGCCAGCAGCGACGAACAGGGGGATCAGCCCCAGCATTTT. Encoded protein: CASSDEQGDQPQHF.

This chain connects TRBV2 to TRBJ2-3; 9 bases align to TRBD1. Germline CDR1 SNHLY, CDR2 FYNNEI. The CDR3 is 15 amino acids. J lost 4 bases, V lost 4 bases, and 6 bases had no gene match. CDR3 amino acids: CASSGRDRDADTQYF. DNA of the CDR3: TGTGCCAGCAGTGGCCGGGACAGGGACGCAGATACGCAGTATTTT.

The chain carries TRBV29-1 and TRBJ2-3; tentative D call: TRBD1 (5 bases). The germline gives CDR1 SQVTM, CDR2 ANQGSEA. V was cut by 5 bases and J by 3 bases, with 15 bases left in between. The CDR3 covers 14 residues. The CDR3, as DNA: TGCAGCGTTTACACGTTTGACAGAACAGATACGCAGTATTTT. Encoded protein: CSVYTFDRTDTQYF.

The chain couples TRBV11-2 to TRBJ1-2, with a possible D match to TRBD1 (6 bases). V lost 1 base and J lost 8, with 17 bases in between. Germline V gene data show CDR1 as SGHAT and CDR2 as FQNNGV. There are 15 residues in the CDR3. CDR3 residues: CASSLAPTGSRGYTF. Written as DNA, the CDR3 is TGTGCCAGCAGCTTAGCCCCAACAGGGTCGAGGGGCTACACCTTC.

The rearrangement links TRBV5-4 to TRBJ2-1; D remains ambiguous. V gave up 4 bases and J gave up 5 bases, with 10 bases separating them. The CDR3 is 13 amino acids. Germline V gives CDR1 SGHNT, CDR2 YYREEE (reference sequence). The CDR3 DNA reads as TGTGCCAGCAGCCCCCCTTGGAACAATGAGCAGTTCTTC. Amino acid sequence: CASSPPWNNEQFF.

The chain recombines TRBV7-6 with TRBJ2-3; TRBD2 agrees at 11 bases. This CDR3 is built from 16 residues. Germline V gives CDR1 SGHVS, CDR2 FNYEAQ. V trimming: 4 bases; J trimming: 5 bases; junction bases outside the gene matches: 8. Here the CDR3 reads CASSSIAGGLLDTQYF. The CDR3 DNA reads as TGTGCCAGCAGCTCGATAGCGGGGGGGCTTTTAGATACGCAGTATTTT.

V usage is TRBV2 and J usage is TRBJ2-1; 9 bases match TRBD2. The CDR3 runs 13 residues. Germline-derived CDR1 and CDR2 are SNHLY and FYNNEI. V lost 10 bases, J lost 3 bases, and 4 bases stayed unmatched. Here the CDR3 reads CAIGTSYYNEQFF. CDR3 nucleotides: TGTGCCATTGGGACTAGCTACTACAATGAGCAGTTCTTC.

The chain uses TRBV5-4 and TRBJ1-2; 9 nucleotides align to TRBD1. Unmatched junction bases numbered 6, after V lost 4 bases and J lost 2 bases. From germline, CDR1 is SGHNT and CDR2 YYREEE (reference sequence). The CDR3 is made up of 15 amino acids. This chain's CDR3 is CASSTRTGANYGYTF. For the CDR3, the DNA is TGTGCCAGCAGCACCAGGACAGGGGCCAACTATGGCTACACCTTC. Filled out from reference TRBV5-4 and TRBJ1-2, the complete variable domain reads ETGVTQSPTHLIKTRGQQVTLRCSSQSGHNTVSWYQQALGQGPQFIFQYYREEENGRGNFPPRFSGLQFPNYSSELNVNALELDDSALYLCASSTRTGANYGYTFGSGTRLTVV.

The chain links TRBV11-2 to TRBJ1-1; no firm D call. CDR1 SGHAT and CDR2 FQNNGV come from the germline V gene. The V gene lost 0 bases and the J gene lost 3 bases, with 17 bases spanning the gap. This CDR3 contains 17 residues. The CDR3 protein is CASSLELQATPDTEAFF. The CDR3, as DNA: TGTGCCAGCAGCTTAGAACTCCAGGCCACTCCCGACACTGAAGCTTTCTTT.